This T cell receptor (beta chain) was identified in a study of cytomegalovirus exposure and HLA in healthy donors (dated by TCRdb to about 2017). Regarding the study in general: In an earlier analysis of 450 to 750 of the donors, 276 Gb of sequence data and 90 million to 120 million unique TCR beta sequences from about 179 million T cells were reported. About 320 gigabases of sequencing data and roughly 90 million unique TCR sequences were included in an early release covering several hundred HLA-typed donors. Among the approximately 400 genotyped donors, roughly 80% belonged to the genetic ancestry cluster associated with self-reported Caucasian donors. The study aimed to test whether signatures of past pathogen exposure could be identified by cataloging public T cell receptors. The study used immunosequencing to profile the T cell repertoires of some 600 subjects and linked those repertoires to cytomegalovirus serostatus. In addition to the first cohort of around 670 subjects, a separate validation cohort of approximately 130 different subjects was used. High-throughput TCR immunosequencing, statistical association of individual TCRs with disease status, and machine learning were combined to predict cytomegalovirus infection status. In a later analysis, previously published TCR beta repertoires from 670 or so donors were re-analyzed and high-resolution HLA genotyping was added so that TCR occurrence patterns could be studied. Rather than using new phenotypic data, the later analysis identified candidate immune exposures from TCR beta sequences and from how often those sequences occurred across donors. An earlier analysis of 587 of the donors used high-throughput TCR beta sequencing to judge whether each TCR beta V gene segment behaved as functional or pseudogenic. Donor age, sex, ethnicity and CMV serostatus were collected together with the repertoire data. A later genetic analysis used genome-wide SNP genotypes for about three fifths of the roughly 700 donors, treating that subset as a discovery cohort. Every repertoire in the discovery cohort had been generated on one and the same sequencing platform. HLA typing included class I and class II loci at four-digit resolution. Typing coverage varied by locus: roughly 629-630 donors for A, B, C, DRB1 and DQB1; approximately 560 for DQA1; approximately 610 for DPA1; some 470 for DPB1. Several DR-DQ haplotypes were treated as single units for association and clustering because of strong linkage in the cohort. Across about 380 genotyped donors of the cohort, an average of roughly 230,000 unique TCR beta nucleotide sequences per donor were sequenced, and roughly 20% of those sequences were non-productive.

Reading from cysteine to phenylalanine, the CDR3 counts 12 amino acids. Of the read, only the CDR3 DNA is kept; its 36 bases are in frame from base 1. V and J lose 5 bases and 6 bases, and a span of 10 bases separates them. Via the germline V gene (reference sequence), CDR1 is LNHDA and CDR2 SQIVND. Worth noting for this clone: Its antigen is still unknown. The input lacks base qualities; no much larger clone sits a single base away.

The library was obtained by the immunoSEQ multiplex PCR assay. The multiplex PCR relied on a mix of 60 forward primers for TCR Vbeta segments and 13 reverse primers for TCR Jbeta segments. The CDR3 region of rearranged TCR beta genes was amplified from genomic DNA by a multiplex PCR assay. The amplified TCR beta libraries were sequenced on the Illumina HiSeq System as 87-base-pair reads. As for the original processing: A later analysis tallied some 79 million unique TCR beta chains across the 700 or so repertoires, and approximately 12 million of those chains were shared by two or more donors. To remove PCR and sequencing errors, raw reads were error-corrected and collapsed into unique sequences using a nearest-neighbor algorithm that merged closely related sequences. CDR3 sequences were aligned to IMGT reference sequences to assign V, D and J gene segments. For a sequence to be retained, at least a six-nucleotide match to both a V gene segment and a J gene segment was required. Rearrangements were classified as productive when the CDR3 lacked stop codons and remained in frame with V and J, and all other rearrangements were classified as non-productive. CDR3 was defined according to IMGT convention as the region running from the second conserved V-encoded cysteine to the conserved J-encoded phenylalanine. In an earlier analysis of just under 600 of the donors, sequences lacking an unambiguous match to a single V gene segment were excluded. An earlier analysis of a few hundred of the donors called V segments functional above 56.7% productive rearrangements and segregating when the between-donor standard deviation exceeded 5%. To diagnose cytomegalovirus status from the catalog of TCR beta chain sequences, a statistical classification framework was built. In a later analysis, TCR nucleotide sequences were compared against IMGT/GENE-DB human TR gene sequences so that V and J genes could be assigned. In a later analysis, CDR3 sequences and most-parsimonious VDJ recombination scenarios were assigned using the TCRdist pipeline. In a later analysis, each TCR beta chain was defined by its CDR3 amino acid sequence together with its V-gene family, and reads lacking a unique V-gene family were excluded. A later analysis removed nearly 600 highly shared, low-generation-probability nucleotide sequences to deal with suspected cross-contamination and a sequencing artifact. A later analysis calculated a clonal expansion index for each public chain from normalized within-repertoire ranks of inferred template counts. Generation probabilities in a later analysis came from a VDJ recombination model fitted to out-of-frame rearrangements, and those results were checked against IGoR. In a later analysis, TCR-TCR, TCR-HLA and TCR-CMV co-occurrence was scored with hypergeometric tests, and a repertoire-size bias correction was applied to TCR pairs. In a later analysis, false discovery rates were estimated by permuting HLA or CMV assignments 20 times. In a later analysis, co-occurring TCRs were grouped with DBSCAN, and TCRdist sequence similarity was added when clustering was performed within HLA-allele-positive subsets. Repertoires with fewer than 30,000 or more than 120,000 public chains were left out of co-occurrence clustering, as were five repertoires with anomalous nucleotide sharing. Entries here come from immuneACCESS through TCRdb and include only in-frame sequences with V and J called. Some clones fail to appear in such tables; in the studies checked, an unresolved V gene covers under half of the shortfall, and the cause of the remainder is unknown. From that table come the V and J calls and clone size; the DNA was used to work out D and trimming. The sample includes hundreds of thousands of clones, with roughly two thirds observed a single time. Of the sample, approximately 2.1% falls within the top ten clones.

Broader findings and caveats from the paper: In a later genetic analysis, a missense DCLRE1C variant was associated with V-gene and J-gene trimming of TCR beta chains, and the association was replicated in an independent cohort. Strong co-occurrence of HLA alleles, especially DR and DQ, made assigning TCR associations to individual alleles difficult. Compared with equally common non-associated chains, HLA-associated TCR beta chains in a later analysis were more clonally expanded and had lower generation probabilities. About 17 rarely observed V segments, including chromosome 9 orphons, were excluded from the earlier analysis of approximately 500 of the donors because counts were too low. Because HLA typing was unavailable for some donors at each locus, only the typed subset was used in association tests. Broadly in line with IMGT annotations, most TCR beta V segments showed up in productive rearrangements about 87% or about 30% of the time in an earlier analysis of around 600 of the donors. The presence/absence analyses assumed that sequencing depth was roughly uniform across donors, and that assumption may not be true. Linkage disequilibrium might explain the correlated functional status among segregating V segments, but an unknown experimental factor could not be excluded. In both the original and validation cohorts, the classifier was reported to diagnose cytomegalovirus status with high specificity and sensitivity. In this cohort, only TCR beta chains were sequenced, and detectable features were limited by the absence of alpha or paired-chain data. A further reported finding was that TCR beta sequences accurately predicted the HLA-A and HLA-B alleles for most subjects in the first cohort. A cluster of highly shared sequence variants was judged likely to be a technical artifact of the sequencing pipeline. A few of the identified cytomegalovirus-associated TCR beta chains were confirmed in vitro to be specific for cytomegalovirus antigens. Most TCR sequences were observed very rarely across donors, whereas some public TCRs were present in many individuals. In the study, 150 to 200 TCR beta chains were listed as associated with cytomegalovirus. CMV serostatus was the only immune exposure information available for the cohort. A later analysis reported that several top co-occurrence clusters appeared linked to parvovirus B19, influenza, CMV and Epstein-Barr virus. A later analysis associated 15,000 to 20,000 TCR beta sequences with specific HLA alleles at a false discovery rate of 0.05. A later genetic analysis reported fewer N-insertions in productive TCRs among donors in an Asian-associated ancestry cluster than the roughly 700-donor mean. The 87-base-pair reads could not distinguish some IMGT-functional V segments, including TRBV6-2 and TRBV6-3, so those segments were excluded. A later analysis found that TCR association rates varied across HLA loci, with DRB1 alleles showing the most associated TCRs and HLA-C alleles the fewest. A later analysis found that most CMV-associated TCR beta chains appeared HLA-restricted, with HLA associations seemingly driven largely by CMV exposure. The authors suggested that the approach could potentially be extended to other disease states and immunological phenotypes.

The cohort comprised several hundred healthy bone marrow donors. At the time of sampling, all cohort members were nominally healthy, though unrecorded immune exposures were likely present. The donor tested CMV seronegative and was one of the 352 seronegative cohort members. A peripheral blood sample was provided by each donor, and peripheral blood mononuclear cells were used for TCR beta sequencing. The Qiagen DNeasy Blood Extraction Kit was used to extract genomic DNA from the blood cell samples. The chain uses TRBV19 and TRBJ2-5; the D gene is perhaps TRBD1, from 5 matching bases. This sequence originates from a female donor in good health and CMV-seronegative. The material sequenced was PBMCs. The bases are TGTGCCAGTAGTCAGGGATCGAAGACCCAGTACTTC. The encoded protein is CASSQGSKTQYF.